These 20 T cell receptor beta chains were sequenced from one sample in a study of T cell responses to AZD1222 COVID-19 vaccine. Clones were sequenced by immunoSEQ multiplex PCR, and TCRdb holds only the in-frame ones, with some missing. The sample contains 75,000 to 95,000 clones, 85% of which appear only once. Specimen: peripheral blood, collected 28 days after the second AZD1222 dose. The receptors shown here come from an adult who received the AZD1222 COVID-19 vaccine.

V and J are TRBV4-1 and TRBJ2-3; 9 nucleotides line up with TRBD2. V was pared by 0 bases and J by 4 bases, with 5 bases of the junction left unmatched. The CDR3 is 16 residues long. Germline V gives CDR1 MGHRA, CDR2 YSYEKL. The CDR3 bases are TGCGCCAGCAGCCAAGAAGGGACTAGCAATTCAGATACGCAGTATTTT. It codes for CASSQEGTSNSDTQYF.

V and J are TRBV3-1 (or the pseudogene TRBV3-2) and TRBJ1-5, with D unresolved. Looked up from germline, CDR1 is LGHDT and CDR2 is YNNKEL (reference sequence). Trimming stripped 3 bases from V and 5 bases from J, with 8 bases between. CDR3 length equals 13 residues. The CDR3 sequence: CASSQVVDQPQHF. CDR3 nucleotide sequence: TGTGCCAGCAGCCAGGTGGTGGATCAGCCCCAGCATTTT.

The chain couples TRBV2 to TRBJ2-1; a weak D match, TRBD2 (6 bases). The V and J ends lost 8 bases and 9 bases respectively, with 14 bases between them. The CDR3 has 12 residues. Germline V gene lookup returns CDR1 SNHLY and CDR2 FYNNEI. CDR3 DNA sequence: TGTGCCAGCCAGACGGGGAGGCTTGAGCAGTTCTTC. It is translated as CASQTGRLEQFF.

V is TRBV28 and J is TRBJ2-1; 9 nucleotides line up with TRBD2. CDR3 length: 15 residues. Germline V gene lookup returns CDR1 MDHEN and CDR2 SYDVKM. V was pared by 4 bases and J by 7 bases, with 8 bases of the junction left unmatched. The CDR3 reads CASSWGSAGGNEQFF. CDR3 sequence (DNA): TGTGCCAGCAGTTGGGGATCAGCGGGAGGAAATGAGCAGTTCTTC.

The chain employs TRBV27 and TRBJ2-7, with D possibly matching TRBD1 (5 bases). Germline V gene data show CDR1 as MNHEY and CDR2 as SMNVEV (reference sequence). The germline V and J ends were trimmed by 11 bases and 2 bases, with 10 bases remaining between them. This CDR3 has 11 amino acids. The CDR3 nucleotides are TGTGCCGCAGGGTCCACCTACGAGCAGTACTTC. Encoded protein: CAAGSTYEQYF.

The chain recombines TRBV27 with TRBJ2-7; 7 nucleotides agree with TRBD2. The germline CDR1 and CDR2 sequences are MNHEY and SMNVEV (reference sequence). The CDR3 covers 12 residues. With 6 bases clipped from V and 7 bases from J, the junction kept 6 bases outside the gene matches. In nucleotides, the CDR3 is TGTGCCAGCAGGTTTATGGGGGGGGAGCAGTACTTC. Residues: CASRFMGGEQYF.

V and J are TRBV5-1 and TRBJ2-5; 8 bases match TRBD2. The CDR3 consists of 15 residues. V was pared by 3 bases and J by 4 bases, with 8 bases of the junction left unmatched. Germline CDR1 SGHRS, CDR2 YFSETQ. The CDR3 DNA reads as TGCGCCAGCAGCTCGGTAGGGACTAGAGGAGAGACCCAGTACTTC. Protein: CASSSVGTRGETQYF.

This clone was detected only a few times. This chain links TRBV7-9 with TRBJ2-7; a possible D gene is TRBD1 (5 bases). This CDR3 is 15 amino acids long. V was pared by 1 base and J by 2 bases, with 12 bases between. Germline CDR1 reads SEHNR; CDR2 reads FQNEAQ (reference sequence). CDR3 sequence (DNA): TGTGCCAGCAGCTTAGACCGGCAGGGAACCTACGAGCAGTACTTC. Translated, it gives CASSLDRQGTYEQYF.

The gene calls are TRBV30 and TRBJ1-4; D unresolved. V lost 4 bases, J lost 8 bases, and 11 bases lay in between. CDR3 length: 12 amino acids. From germline, CDR1 is GTSNPN and CDR2 SVGIG (reference sequence). In DNA, the CDR3 is TGTGCCTGGACGATGACGGGAGAAAAACTGTTTTTT. Translation gives CAWTMTGEKLFF.

The genes are TRBV6-2 or TRBV6-3 and TRBJ1-2, with D unresolved. Germline assignment: CDR1 MNHEY and CDR2 SVGEGT. The V end lost 2 bases, the J end lost 8 bases, and 9 bases lay between the germline ends. The CDR3 runs to 12 residues. The CDR3 coding sequence is TGTGCCAGCAGTTACGCGAGTTTCGGCTACACCTTC. It yields the protein CASSYASFGYTF.

This clone is a singleton in its sample. The chain links TRBV28 to TRBJ2-5; D remains ambiguous. The length of the CDR3 is 15 residues. V lost 3 bases to trimming and J lost 1 base, with 12 bases between them. Germline lookup yields CDR1 MDHEN and CDR2 SYDVKM. CDR3 bases: TGTGCCAGCAGTTTTTTTCATATGGGCCAAGAGACCCAGTACTTC. Amino acids: CASSFFHMGQETQYF. Full variable domain (rest looked up from reference TRBV28 and TRBJ2-5): DVKVTQSSRYLVKRTGEKVFLECVQDMDHENMFWYRQDPGLGLRLIYFSYDVKMKEKGDIPEGYSVSREKKERFSLILESASTNQTSMYLCASSFFHMGQETQYFGPGTRLLVL.

In this sample, this clone turned up once. V and J are TRBV7-9 and TRBJ2-5; D is ambiguous. Germline values: CDR1 SEHNR, CDR2 FQNEAQ (reference sequence). The V gene lost 0 bases and the J gene lost 4 bases, with 6 bases spanning the gap. The CDR3 has 13 residues. Here the CDR3 DNA reads TGTGCCAGCAGCTTAGCGCGCCTAGAGACCCAGTACTTC. This encodes CASSLARLETQYF.

The V call is TRBV12-3 or TRBV12-4, the J call TRBJ2-7; D perhaps matches TRBD1 (5 bases). The length of the CDR3 is 12 residues. Trimming cost V 5 bases and J 4 bases, with 9 bases left between them. The CDR3 bases are TGTGCCAGCAGTCCCGGACAATACGAGCAGTACTTC. Translating gives CASSPGQYEQYF.

Only one count was recorded for this clone. The chain joins TRBV28 to TRBJ2-7; D may correspond to TRBD1 or TRBD2 (5 bases each). Germline loops: CDR1 MDHEN, CDR2 SYDVKM. The CDR3 sequence is 14 residues long. Trimming pared 7 bases from V and 0 bases from J, leaving 13 bases between. The CDR3 loop is CASTLGGGSYEQYF. For the CDR3, the DNA is TGTGCCAGCACCCTGGGTGGGGGCTCCTACGAGCAGTACTTC.

This clone was observed a handful of times. The CDR3 DNA sequence: TGTGCCTGGAGCACGGGGGAGGAGGAAGCTTTCTTT. Translating it yields CAWSTGEEEAFF. The V and J genes are TRBV30 and TRBJ1-1; the D gene is possibly TRBD1 (5 bases). The CDR3 covers 12 residues. V was shortened by 3 bases and J by 8 bases, with 13 bases between the two germline ends. Germline lookup yields CDR1 GTSNPN and CDR2 SVGIG (reference sequence).

V usage is TRBV19 and J usage is TRBJ2-1, with D possibly TRBD2 on 6 matching bases. Trimming shortened V by 5 bases and J by 0 bases, and 11 bases separated the two germline ends. The CDR3 totals 15 residues. Germline values: CDR1 LNHDA, CDR2 SQIVND (reference sequence). The CDR3: CASSGSGLSYNEQFF. The CDR3 DNA sequence: TGTGCCAGTAGTGGTAGCGGCCTCTCCTACAATGAGCAGTTCTTC. Full variable domain (rest looked up from reference TRBV19 and TRBJ2-1): DGGITQSPKYLFRKEGQNVTLSCEQNLNHDAMYWYRQDPGQGLRLIYYSQIVNDFQKGDIAEGYSVSREKKESFPLTVTSAQKNPTAFYLCASSGSGLSYNEQFFGPGTRLTVL.

The gene calls are TRBV9 and TRBJ2-7, with a tentative D call TRBD2 (6 bases). Germline CDR1 is SGDLS and CDR2 is YYNGEE. The V end lost 0 bases, the J end lost 2 bases, and 12 bases lay between the germline ends. The CDR3 runs to 15 residues. The CDR3 DNA reads TGTGCCAGCAGCGTAGAGGAGGGGTGGACCTACGAGCAGTACTTC. Translating it yields CASSVEEGWTYEQYF.

This sequence joins TRBV9 and TRBJ2-3, with 14 bases lining up with TRBD2. Trimming at V came to 0 bases and at J to 3 bases, leaving 9 bases not matched to a gene. Germline CDR1 and CDR2: SGDLS and YYNGEE. The CDR3 consists of 19 residues. Written as DNA, the CDR3 is TGTGCCAGCAGCGTAGCGGGGACTAGCGGGAGTGGTTGGACAGATACGCAGTATTTT. Encoded protein: CASSVAGTSGSGWTDTQYF.

The V and J genes are TRBV7-8 and TRBJ1-4, with D perhaps matching TRBD1 (6 bases). Trimming left V 5 bases short and J 6 bases short, with 22 bases between. CDR3 length: 17 residues. CDR1 and CDR2 (germline): SGHVS, FQNEAQ. The CDR3 DNA reads TGTGCCAGCAGCCCCCGGGGGGCAGGGGCGGGTTATGAAAAACTGTTTTTT. Amino acids: CASSPRGAGAGYEKLFF. The complete variable domain, with remaining parts taken from reference TRBV7-8 and TRBJ1-4, reads GAGVSQSPRYKVAKRGQDVALRCDPISGHVSLFWYQQALGQGPEFLTYFQNEAQLDKSGLPSDRFFAERPEGSVSTLKIQRTQQEDSAVYLCASSPRGAGAGYEKLFFGSGTQLSVL.

This clone was counted a few times. The V gene is TRBV9, the J gene TRBJ1-2, with a possible D match to TRBD1 (5 bases). The germline gives CDR1 SGDLS, CDR2 YYNGEE. Trimming took 4 bases from V and 8 from J, leaving 15 bases between them. This CDR3 region has 13 residues. CDR3 DNA: TGTGCCAGCAGCTTTTCAGGGAGGGAGGGCTACACCTTC. It translates to CASSFSGREGYTF.